This is a list of T cell receptor beta chains from one sample in a study of CD8 T cells in Susac syndrome. TCRdb redid the calling of the immunoSEQ multiplex PCR reads with MiXCR, one entry per CDR3 protein. Here the sample spans more than 150,000 distinct CDR3 sequences, approximately 96% being singletons. The sequencing sample was made of CD4+ T cells from PBMCs. These receptors originate from a human donor in good health. The CDR3 runs from the conserved cysteine through the conserved F or W. D genes are given only for firm matches. Size is stated for part of the rows, as once, few or many counts, or as a class when the clone is expanded.

j_call	d_call	clone_size	v_call	cdr3_nt	cdr3_aa
TRBJ2-5	-	-	TRBV2	TGTGCCAGCACGGGTGACGAGGAGACCCAGTACTTC	CASTGDEETQYF
TRBJ2-4	-	-	TRBV7-9	TGTGCCAGCAGCTTAGCTTCGGGACTCAACATTCAGTACTTC	CASSLASGLNIQYF
TRBJ2-3	-	-	TRBV7-2	TGTGCCAGCAAGAGGGTCCAAACGGATACGCAGTATTTT	CASKRVQTDTQYF
TRBJ2-5	-	-	TRBV3-1	TGTGCCAGCAGCCAAGGCTGGGGCGGTCAAGAGACCCAGTACTTC	CASSQGWGGQETQYF
TRBJ2-7	-	-	TRBV15	TGTGCCACCAGGCCCCTGAGGGGGGGGCCTTCCTACGAGCAGTACTTC	CATRPLRGGPSYEQYF
TRBJ1-2	-	-	TRBV6-6	TGTGCCAGCAGTTACGGGACGAGGGGAACCTATGGCTACACCTTC	CASSYGTRGTYGYTF
TRBJ2-7	TRBD1	-	TRBV20-1	TGCAGTGCTAGAGCCAAGGACAGGGTCTCCTACGAGCAGTACTTC	CSARAKDRVSYEQYF
TRBJ2-1	TRBD2	-	TRBV7-9	TGTGCCAGCAGCCGAGGACTAGTCTTCTTC	CASSRGLVFF
TRBJ1-2	-	-	TRBV2	TGTGCCAGCAGTGAGGAAACCGGGGGGACGCCGGCTGGCTACACCTTC	CASSEETGGTPAGYTF
TRBJ2-5	-	-	TRBV12-3/TRBV12-4	TGTGCCAGCAGGCCGGGACACCCCCAAGAGACCCAGTACTTC	CASRPGHPQETQYF
TRBJ2-2	-	once	TRBV3-1	TGTGCCAGCAGCCAAAGGCTCTCGGCCGGGGAGCTGTTTTTT	CASSQRLSAGELFF
TRBJ1-5	TRBD1	-	TRBV19	TGTGCCAGTTGGGACAGGGCTAGCAATCAGCCCCAGCATTTT	CASWDRASNQPQHF
TRBJ2-7	-	-	TRBV20-1	TGCAGTGCTAGCATGGACCTGGGTCGGTACGAGCAGTACTTC	CSASMDLGRYEQYF
TRBJ1-3	TRBD1	-	TRBV29-1	TGCAGCGTGGCACAGGGGTCTGGAAACACCATATATTTT	CSVAQGSGNTIYF
TRBJ2-1	TRBD2	-	TRBV2	TGTGCCAGCAGTACAGCGGGATACAATGAGCAGTTCTTC	CASSTAGYNEQFF
TRBJ2-7	-	-	TRBV20-1	TGCAGTGCTAGAGATCACGGCAGGGGATCCTACGAGCAGTACTTC	CSARDHGRGSYEQYF
TRBJ2-1	-	-	TRBV28	TGTGCCAGCAGTTTAGCAGTCCCTACGGAAAATGAGCAGTTCTTC	CASSLAVPTENEQFF
TRBJ2-7	-	-	TRBV15	TGTGCCATCAGGGGAATTGAGCAGTACTTC	CAIRGIEQYF
TRBJ2-1	TRBD2	-	TRBV9	TGTGCCAGCAGCGACAGGACTAGCGGGGATGAGCAGTTCTTC	CASSDRTSGDEQFF
TRBJ2-5	TRBD2	-	TRBV5-1	TGCGCCAGCAGCTTGGATGGTAGCGGGGGGGCCGAATCCGAGACCCAGTACTTC	CASSLDGSGGAESETQYF
TRBJ2-5	TRBD1	-	TRBV20-1	TGCAGTGCTAGTAAGGGGGCCAGTAGGGAGACCCAGTACTTC	CSASKGASRETQYF
TRBJ2-2	-	-	TRBV9	TGTGCCAGCAGCGTAGTAGCCGTATCTGGGGAGCTGTTTTTT	CASSVVAVSGELFF
TRBJ2-5	-	-	TRBV3-1	TGTGCCAGCAGCTTACGAGGGGCGAAACAAGAGACCCAGTACTTC	CASSLRGAKQETQYF
TRBJ1-1	-	-	TRBV5-1	TGCGCCAGCAGCTTGGTAGGATCAAACACTGAAGCTTTCTTT	CASSLVGSNTEAFF
TRBJ2-5	-	-	TRBV20-1	TGCAGTGCCCCCTCAAGGGAGACCCAGTACTTC	CSAPSRETQYF
TRBJ2-3	-	-	TRBV7-9	TGTGCCAGCAGCTCCCCAGCGGGCACAGATACGCAGTATTTT	CASSSPAGTDTQYF
TRBJ2-5	-	few	TRBV20-1	TGCAGTGCTAGGCAGGGTCAAGAGACCCAGTACTTC	CSARQGQETQYF
TRBJ2-6	-	-	TRBV3-1	TGTGCCAGCAGCCAAGTGGTAACAGCCCCCGCGGCTTTC	CASSQVVTAPAAF
TRBJ2-2	-	once	TRBV6-2/TRBV6-3	TGTGCCAGCAGTTACCTACAAACCGGGGAGCTGTTTTTT	CASSYLQTGELFF
TRBJ2-2	-	few	TRBV12-3/TRBV12-4	TGTGCCAGCAGTGGGGTGGGGGAGCTGTTTTTT	CASSGVGELFF
TRBJ1-1	TRBD1	-	TRBV29-1	TGCAGCGTTGAGGGGACAGGGAACACTGAAGCTTTCTTT	CSVEGTGNTEAFF
TRBJ1-4	TRBD1	once	TRBV4-2	TGTGCCAGCAGCCGAGAACAGGGGAAGTCTAATGAAAAACTGTTTTTT	CASSREQGKSNEKLFF
TRBJ1-5	TRBD1	-	TRBV20-1	TGCAGTGCTAGGGGACAGAGCAATCAGCCCCAGCATTTT	CSARGQSNQPQHF
TRBJ1-6	-	-	TRBV5-1	TGCGCCAGCAGCTTGGCCGCCAGGGGATCACCCCTCCACTTT	CASSLAARGSPLHF
TRBJ1-2	TRBD1	-	TRBV6-5	TGTGCCAGCAGGAGAGGGACAGGGTGGCGTGGCTACACCTTC	CASRRGTGWRGYTF
TRBJ1-5	-	once	TRBV5-1	TGCGCCAGCAGCCCGGATGGATTTGTCAATCAGCCCCAGCATTTT	CASSPDGFVNQPQHF
TRBJ2-2	-	-	TRBV3-1	TGTGCCAGCAGCCAAGTACCGAGAGGGGAGCTGTTTTTT	CASSQVPRGELFF
TRBJ1-2	-	once	TRBV12-3/TRBV12-4	TGTGCCAGCAGTTCCCAGGCGCCGCAGGGACTTTTGTATGGCTACACCTTC	CASSSQAPQGLLYGYTF
TRBJ1-4	-	once	TRBV3-1	TGTGCCAGCAGCCAGTCATTCCGGGACAAAAGAGGTGAAAAACTGTTTTTT	CASSQSFRDKRGEKLFF
TRBJ1-4	-	-	TRBV7-6	TGTGCCAGCAGCTCGACAGGACTTAATGAAAAACTGTTTTTT	CASSSTGLNEKLFF
TRBJ2-3	-	-	TRBV4-3	TGCGCCAGCAGCCAATCGGTACGGATGCCCACAGATACGCAGTATTTT	CASSQSVRMPTDTQYF
TRBJ1-5	TRBD1	-	TRBV29-1	TGCAGCGTTGAAGTGGGACAGCCCCAATATAGCAATCAGCCCCAGCATTTT	CSVEVGQPQYSNQPQHF
TRBJ1-2	-	-	TRBV6-6	TGTGCCAGCAAAGCGGACTATGGCTACACCTTC	CASKADYGYTF
TRBJ2-5	-	-	TRBV7-2	TGTGCCAGCAGCTTACAGCGGAGAGGGGAGACCCAGTACTTC	CASSLQRRGETQYF
TRBJ2-7	TRBD1	-	TRBV29-1	TGCAGCGTTGGGACAGGCCGTGGTGGAGACGAGCAGTACTTC	CSVGTGRGGDEQYF
TRBJ2-2	-	-	TRBV9	TGTGCCAGCCGGGAAACGGACACCGGGGAGCTGTTTTTT	CASRETDTGELFF
TRBJ2-6	-	-	TRBV5-1	TGCGCCAGCAGCTTGGTCCTACAGGGTACTGGGGCCAACGTCCTGACTTTC	CASSLVLQGTGANVLTF
TRBJ2-3	TRBD2	-	TRBV10-3	TGTGCCATCAGTGGAAAGGGGACTAGCGGGGGCCTGATTGGAGATACGCAGTATTTT	CAISGKGTSGGLIGDTQYF
TRBJ1-1	-	-	TRBV13	TGTGCCAGCAGCCTCCCCAGGGCTGAAGCTTTCTTT	CASSLPRAEAFF